These 7 T cell receptor beta chains originate from one sample sequenced in a study of T-cell memory formation after mild COVID-19. TCRdb reanalysed the 5' RACE reads using MiXCR and keeps one entry per CDR3 protein. The sample yields about 350,000 distinct CDR3 sequences, around 15% seen once. Sequencing was carried out using PBMCs or a T cell subset sorted from them (not recorded which). The receptor source for this set is a man between 18 and 35 years old who had mild COVID-19 (a few samples of this study predate the infection). Cell type and time point are not known.

V gene TRBV5-4 combines with J gene TRBJ2-7; 10 nucleotides agree with TRBD1. Germline trimming cut 9 bases from V and 2 bases from J; bases unmatched to any gene: 5. Germline lookup yields CDR1 SGHNT and CDR2 YYREEE (reference sequence). The CDR3 sequence is 13 residues long. Written as DNA, the CDR3 is TGTGCCACTCGGGGACAGGGGACCTACGAGCAGTACGTC. This translates into CATRGQGTYEQYV.

The chain employs TRBV20-1 and TRBJ1-6; D is unresolved. Deletions cut 7 bases from V and 7 bases from J, with 20 bases between. CDR3 length: 15 residues. Germline V gene sequence: CDR1 DFQATT, CDR2 SNEGSKA (reference sequence). The CDR3 DNA reads TGCAGTGGTAGCCCCACCGGGAGAACCAATTCACCCCTCCACTTT. Its protein product is CSGSPTGRTNSPLHF.

The chain employs TRBV5-1 and TRBJ2-1; 8 bases agree with TRBD1. There are 15 residues in the CDR3. Germline V gene data show CDR1 as SGHRS and CDR2 as YFSETQ. The V gene end was trimmed by 3 bases and the J gene end by 9 bases; junction bases not matched to a gene: 11. The CDR3 loop reads CASSSTTGGFGEQFF. CDR3 sequence (DNA): TGCGCCAGCAGCTCAACCACAGGGGGTTTTGGTGAGCAGTTCTTC. Using reference TRBV5-1 and TRBJ2-1 for the parts outside the CDR3, the full variable domain is KAGVTQTPRYLIKTRGQQVTLSCSPISGHRSVSWYQQTPGQGLQFLFEYFSETQRNKGNFPGRFSGRQFSNSRSEMNVSTLELGDSALYLCASSSTTGGFGEQFFGPGTRLTVL.

This chain joins TRBV20-1 and TRBJ2-1, with D unclear. CDR1 and CDR2 (germline): DFQATT, SNEGSKA (reference sequence). V lost 0 bases and J 10 bases, leaving 10 bases between the germline ends. The CDR3 length is 12 residues. CDR3 nucleotide sequence: TGCAGTGCTAGAGATTATGCAGTAGAGCAGTTCTTC. It codes for CSARDYAVEQFF.

This clonotype was seen ten or more times. The rearrangement uses TRBV15 and TRBJ2-2; D call uncertain. The CDR3 contains 13 residues. Deletions cut 4 bases from V and 8 bases from J, with 11 bases between. Germline-derived CDR1 and CDR2 are LNHNV and YYDKDF (reference sequence). The CDR3 region is CATSNRASGELFF. CDR3 bases: TGTGCCACCAGCAATAGAGCGAGTGGGGAGCTGTTTTTT.

The chain employs TRBV7-6 and TRBJ2-2; D unresolved. From germline, CDR1 is SGHVS and CDR2 FNYEAQ. Deletions cut 0 bases from V and 0 bases from J, with 11 bases between. This CDR3 is built from 17 residues. The CDR3 spells CASSLAGSGANTGELFF. The CDR3 coding sequence is TGTGCCAGCAGCTTAGCAGGGTCGGGCGCGAACACCGGGGAGCTGTTTTTT.

This clonotype occurred a few times. At one end, the junction sequence differs from germline, possibly due to a read error. The chain joins TRBV29-1 to TRBJ2-7, with TRBD2 as a possible D gene (5 bases). This CDR3 is built from 17 residues. Germline V lookup: CDR1 SQVTM, CDR2 ANQGSEA. CDR3 region: CSVQDSLGRDLTYEQYF. In DNA form, the CDR3 reads TGCAGCGTTCAAGATAGCCTAGGACGGGATCTAACCTACGAGCAGTACTTC.